Each of the 31 T cell receptor beta chains below was sequenced from the same sample in a study of blood T cells in healthy people across ages. Primers used in a second PCR of about 7 to 11 cycles were a sample-barcoded 5' primer and a J-beta primer mix. Each CDR3 protein gets one entry after TCRdb re-called the 5' RACE reads with MiXCR. The table includes more than 650,000 distinct CDR3 sequences, about 55% detected once. The sequencing input was blood. Receptors were obtained from a man older than 75 in good health.

In nucleotides, the CDR3 is TGTGCCAGCAGCTCCCCTGGACTAGCGGGGCTCTACGAGCAGTACTTC. Translated: CASSSPGLAGLYEQYF. This chain joins TRBV11-2 and TRBJ2-7; 12 nucleotides line up with TRBD2. Germline V gene sequence: CDR1 SGHAT, CDR2 FQNNGV. V shed 4 bases, J shed 3 bases, and the junction held 7 bases outside the gene matches. The CDR3 is 16 amino acids. The full variable domain, with the rest looked up from reference TRBV11-2 and TRBJ2-7, is EAGVAQSPRYKIIEKRQSVAFWCNPISGHATLYWYQQILGQGPKLLIQFQNNGVVDDSQLPKDRFSAERLKGVDSTLKIQPAKLEDSAVYLCASSSPGLAGLYEQYFGPGTRLTVT.

V gene TRBV29-1 combines with J gene TRBJ1-4; D remains unclear. The V and J ends lost 4 bases and 8 bases respectively, with 14 bases between them. Per germline, CDR1 SQVTM and CDR2 ANQGSEA. The CDR3 has 13 residues. DNA for the CDR3: TGCAGCGTTGTGGTCGGGGTTGGCGAAAAACTGTTTTTT. Its protein product is CSVVVGVGEKLFF.

This clonotype came up a few times. V is TRBV12-3 or TRBV12-4 and J is TRBJ1-1; no reliable D call. V lost 3 bases, J lost 3 bases, and 11 bases lay in between. CDR3 length: 14 residues. The CDR3 reads CASSFREVDTEAFF. The CDR3 DNA reads TGTGCCAGCAGTTTTAGGGAAGTCGACACTGAAGCTTTCTTT.

The V gene is TRBV28, the J gene TRBJ2-7, with D possibly matching TRBD1 (5 bases). CDR1 is MDHEN, CDR2 SYDVKM, per germline. CDR3 length equals 14 residues. V was clipped by 5 bases and J by 2 bases, with 13 bases between them. CDR3 sequence: CASSNPVQAYEQYF. In nucleotides, the CDR3 is TGTGCCAGCAGTAATCCGGTACAGGCCTACGAGCAGTACTTC.

The chain links TRBV25-1 to TRBJ2-7; 7 bases map to TRBD1. Trimming removed 0 bases from V and 10 bases from J; junction bases left unmatched: 9. This CDR3 spans 14 amino acids. Germline V gives CDR1 MGHDK, CDR2 SYGVNS. The CDR3 loop reads CASSEYRGQGVQYF. In DNA form, the CDR3 reads TGTGCCAGCAGTGAATATCGAGGTCAGGGGGTCCAGTACTTC.

The rearrangement joins TRBV18 to TRBJ2-3, with 8 bases that match TRBD2. CDR1 is KGHSH, CDR2 LQKENI, per germline. The length of the CDR3 is 16 residues. With V trimmed by 8 bases and J by 6 bases, 16 bases remained unmatched. The DNA for the CDR3 is TGTGCCAGCCTTTCCGGGGGGGCGCGGATGGGCGATACGCAGTATTTT. Its translation: CASLSGGARMGDTQYF.

In its sample, this clonotype was seen a few times. For the CDR3, the DNA is TGTGCCAGCAGCTTCAGTCCAAATGAGCAGTTCTTC. This sequence encodes CASSFSPNEQFF. The chain couples TRBV7-9 to TRBJ2-1, with unresolved D. V was clipped by 3 bases and J by 7 bases, with 7 bases between them. From germline, CDR1 is SEHNR and CDR2 FQNEAQ (reference sequence). The CDR3 extends over 12 amino acids.

The chain couples TRBV5-1 to TRBJ1-2; TRBD1 is a possible D gene (5 bases). Trimming removed 0 bases from V and 4 bases from J, with 10 bases in between. The CDR3 totals 14 residues. Germline V lookup: CDR1 SGHRS, CDR2 YFSETQ. The CDR3 reads CASSLGQIFYGYTF. DNA for the CDR3: TGCGCCAGCAGCTTGGGACAGATTTTCTATGGCTACACCTTC.

This chain joins TRBV25-1 and TRBJ2-3, with 8 positions matching TRBD1. Germline values: CDR1 MGHDK, CDR2 SYGVNS. Trimming took 3 bases from V and 2 from J; bases not matched to a gene: 7. The CDR3 covers 16 residues. The CDR3 here is CASSDLRQGPTDTQYF. In DNA, the CDR3 is TGTGCCAGCAGTGATCTCCGACAGGGGCCCACAGATACGCAGTATTTT.

In its sample, this clonotype was seen once. This sequence joins TRBV2 and TRBJ1-2; 9 bases are shared with TRBD1. J lost 2 bases, V lost 6 bases, and 7 bases had no gene match. The CDR3 consists of 15 residues. CDR1 SNHLY and CDR2 FYNNEI come from the germline V gene. CDR3 bases: TGTGCCAGCAGCTCGGGACAGGGATTCAACTATGGCTACACCTTC. This sequence encodes CASSSGQGFNYGYTF.

This clonotype appeared a few times. Because the CDR3's place on the DNA is in doubt, the DNA is left out and the CDR3 is given as listed by TCRdb. This sequence joins TRBV6-6 and TRBJ2-7; TRBD2 is taken as the D call from the table, unchecked against the DNA. Both ends counted, the CDR3 spans 15 residues. From germline, CDR1 is MNHNY and CDR2 SVGAGI (reference sequence). CDR3 sequence reads: CASSSSGGLDIGQYF.

The chain is built from TRBV5-1 and TRBJ2-7, with 10 bases lining up with TRBD2. CDR3 length: 15 residues. J gave up 6 bases and V 5 bases, and 11 bases lay outside the gene matches. CDR1 is SGHRS and CDR2 is YFSETQ in the germline V gene. The CDR3 spells CASRQNQREGLEQYF. Here the CDR3 DNA reads TGCGCCAGCAGGCAAAACCAGCGGGAGGGCCTCGAGCAGTACTTC.

Comments on this clonotype: Possible read error: a much larger clone is one base away. The genes are TRBV29-1 and TRBJ1-2; D gene uncertain. This CDR3 is built from 12 residues. Germline V lookup: CDR1 SQVTM, CDR2 ANQGSEA. The V and J ends lost 3 bases and 8 bases respectively, with 13 bases between them. The CDR3 region is CSVDHSDVGYTF. DNA for the CDR3: TGCAGCGTTGATCACAGCGATGTGGGCTACACCTTC. Together with reference TRBV29-1 and TRBJ1-2, the CDR3 gives the full variable domain: SAVISQKPSRDICQRGTSLTIQCQVDSQVTMMFWYRQQPGQSLTLIATANQGSEATYESGFVIDKFPISRPNLTFSTLTVSNMSPEDSSIYLCSVDHSDVGYTFGSGTRLTVV.

This clonotype came up a few times. The chain is built from TRBV20-1 and TRBJ2-3, with a tentative D call TRBD2 (6 bases). The germline V gene encodes CDR1 DFQATT and CDR2 SNEGSKA (reference sequence). The CDR3 runs 14 residues. The V end was cut by 1 base, the J end by 14 bases, with 22 bases between. CDR3 nucleotides: TGCAGTGCTAGAGTAGCGGAACAGCACAGATACGCGTATTTT. Translation: CSARVAEQHRYAYF.

The chain is built from TRBV19 and TRBJ2-1; D tentatively fits TRBD1 or TRBD2 (5 bases each). In germline, CDR1 is LNHDA, CDR2 SQIVND (reference sequence). The CDR3 spans 15 residues. Trimming removed 5 bases at V and 4 bases at J, with 15 bases between. The CDR3 is CASSWGGPPYNEQFF. The CDR3 region has the DNA TGTGCCAGTAGTTGGGGCGGGCCCCCTTACAATGAGCAGTTCTTC.

V usage is TRBV24-1 and J usage is TRBJ2-1, with unresolved D. The CDR3 totals 14 residues. Per the germline V gene, CDR1 is KGHDR and CDR2 is SFDVKD. Trimming stripped 5 bases from V and 6 bases from J, with 13 bases between. The CDR3, as DNA: TGTGCCACCAGTGGGTCTGGCGGCCTCAATGAGCAGTTCTTC. Translation gives CATSGSGGLNEQFF.

This clonotype was seen ten or more times. This sequence joins TRBV10-3 and TRBJ2-1; TRBD2 matches at 12 bases. This CDR3 has 15 residues. J gave up 7 bases and V 6 bases, and 7 bases lay outside the gene matches. Germline loops: CDR1 ENHRY, CDR2 SYGVKD. In nucleotides, the CDR3 is TGTGCCATCAGCACCACTAGCGGGAGGTTTAATGAGCAGTTCTTC. Protein sequence: CAISTTSGRFNEQFF.

The chain recombines TRBV20-1 with TRBJ2-3; D might be TRBD1 (6 bases). The CDR3 extends over 13 amino acids. V was clipped by 1 base and J by 5 bases, with 10 bases between them. Per germline, CDR1 DFQATT and CDR2 SNEGSKA (reference sequence). The CDR3 DNA follows: TGCAGTGCTAGAGTAATACAGGGAGATACGCAGTATTTT. It specifies CSARVIQGDTQYF.

This clonotype is medium-sized (0.01 to 0.1%) in the sample. With a much larger clone just one base away, this may be a read error. The V and J genes are TRBV29-1 and TRBJ2-5; the D is unclear. V was shortened by 3 bases and J by 5 bases, with 19 bases between the two germline ends. Germline CDR1 and CDR2: SQVTM and ANQGSEA. The length of the CDR3 is 15 residues. CDR3 sequence: CSVEEGRGRAETQYF. DNA of the CDR3: TGCAGCGTTGAGGAAGGACGTGGTCGGGCGGAGACCCAGTACTTC. The whole variable domain, remainder taken from reference TRBV29-1 and TRBJ2-5, is SAVISQKPSRDICQRGTSLTIQCQVDSQVTMMFWYRQQPGQSLTLIATANQGSEATYESGFVIDKFPISRPNLTFSTLTVSNMSPEDSSIYLCSVEEGRGRAETQYFGPGTRLLVL.

V and J are TRBV6-5 and TRBJ1-6; D is ambiguous. This CDR3 is built from 19 residues. V lost 4 bases to trimming and J lost 0 bases, with 19 bases between them. The germline V gene encodes CDR1 MNHEY and CDR2 SVGAGI. The CDR3 DNA reads TGTGCCAGCAGTTTCTCTTTGACCGTCCGAAGCTCCTATAATTCACCCCTCCACTTT. This encodes CASSFSLTVRSSYNSPLHF.

This chain joins TRBV27 and TRBJ1-2; TRBD1 might be the D (6 bases). Germline CDR1 reads MNHEY; CDR2 reads SMNVEV (reference sequence). This CDR3 region has 13 residues. The V gene lost 2 bases and the J gene lost 4 bases, with 8 bases spanning the gap. The CDR3 nucleotides are TGTGCCAGCAGTTTAACAGGGAGCTATGGCTACACCTTC. This translates into CASSLTGSYGYTF.

This clonotype came up a few times. The chain has TRBV20-1 and TRBJ1-5; D is uncertain. Trimming removed 1 base from V and 3 bases from J, with 10 bases in between. Looked up from germline, CDR1 is DFQATT and CDR2 is SNEGSKA (reference sequence). CDR3 length: 14 residues. The CDR3 nucleotides are TGCAGTGCTAGAGTCCCCCCAGTCAATCAGCCCCAGCATTTT. Amino acids: CSARVPPVNQPQHF.

J is TRBJ2-7 and V is TRBV12-3 or TRBV12-4; D is uncertain. Trimming removed 1 base from V and 2 bases from J, with 6 bases in between. The CDR3 runs 13 residues. This chain's CDR3 is CASSLGFTYEQYF. CDR3 DNA: TGTGCCAGCAGTTTAGGGTTTACCTACGAGCAGTACTTC.

The DNA of the CDR3 is TGTGCCAGCAGTGGCAGGGCCCAGCTTCGTAATGAGCAGTTCTTC. This translates into CASSGRAQLRNEQFF. The genes are TRBV6-1 and TRBJ2-1, with D maybe TRBD1 (5 bases). Germline CDR1 and CDR2: MNHNS and SASEGT. The V end was cut by 4 bases, the J end by 7 bases, with 17 bases between. CDR3 length equals 15 residues.

V is TRBV6-2 or TRBV6-3 and J is TRBJ2-7; either TRBD1 or TRBD2 may fit D (7 bases each). The CDR3 totals 13 residues. In germline, CDR1 is MNHEY, CDR2 SVGEGT. Trimming left V 8 bases short and J 5 bases short, with 16 bases between. DNA of the CDR3: TGTGCCAGCCGGGGGGACAGCTTCGACGAGCAGTACTTC. Translated, it gives CASRGDSFDEQYF.

This clonotype was observed once. The V call is TRBV7-9, the J call TRBJ2-1; the match to TRBD2 covers 8 bases. Trimming took 4 bases from V and 3 from J; bases not matched to a gene: 2. The CDR3 spans 14 residues. The germline V gene encodes CDR1 SEHNR and CDR2 FQNEAQ (reference sequence). The CDR3 DNA reads TGTGCCAGCAGCTGGAGCGGGAGCTACAATGAGCAGTTCTTC. Translation: CASSWSGSYNEQFF.

The chain joins TRBV7-2 to TRBJ2-3; 12 bases are shared with TRBD2. Germline CDR1 and CDR2: SGHTA and FQGNSA. The CDR3 has 16 residues. V gave up 4 bases and J gave up 7 bases; unmatched junction bases: 9. The CDR3: CASSYRTSGAQNTQYF. The CDR3 DNA reads TGTGCCAGCAGCTATAGGACTAGCGGGGCGCAAAATACGCAGTATTTT.

The chain combines TRBV5-6 with TRBJ1-5, with D possibly TRBD1 on 5 matching bases. Germline assignment: CDR1 SGHDT and CDR2 YYEEEE. The CDR3 covers 15 residues. V lost 2 bases to trimming and J lost 10 bases, with 19 bases between them. DNA of the CDR3: TGTGCCAGCAGCTTCTTTCAGGGCCTTATCCAACCCCAGCATTTT. Its protein is CASSFFQGLIQPQHF.

The V and J genes are TRBV28 and TRBJ2-3, with a weak D call TRBD1 (5 bases). This CDR3 is 15 amino acids long. The germline CDR1 and CDR2 sequences are MDHEN and SYDVKM. V shed 6 bases and J shed 3 bases, with 16 bases lying between them. The CDR3: CASRAAGFVTDTQYF. The CDR3 DNA sequence: TGTGCCAGCAGGGCGGCAGGGTTTGTAACAGATACGCAGTATTTT.

A single count supports this clonotype. The rearrangement joins TRBV29-1 to TRBJ1-1; D unclear. Germline V gene data show CDR1 as SQVTM and CDR2 as ANQGSEA. V gave up 4 bases and J gave up 5 bases, with 11 bases separating them. The CDR3 contains 12 residues. CDR3 region: CSVGTGPTEAFF. The CDR3 bases are TGCAGCGTTGGAACTGGGCCGACTGAAGCTTTCTTT.

The chain has TRBV12-3 or TRBV12-4 and TRBJ2-1, with 13 positions matching TRBD2. The CDR3 is made up of 16 amino acids. Unmatched junction bases numbered 2, after V lost 6 bases and J lost 0 bases. The CDR3, as DNA: TGTGCCAGCAGGCGGACTAGCGGGAGCTCCTACAATGAGCAGTTCTTC. As protein: CASRRTSGSSYNEQFF.